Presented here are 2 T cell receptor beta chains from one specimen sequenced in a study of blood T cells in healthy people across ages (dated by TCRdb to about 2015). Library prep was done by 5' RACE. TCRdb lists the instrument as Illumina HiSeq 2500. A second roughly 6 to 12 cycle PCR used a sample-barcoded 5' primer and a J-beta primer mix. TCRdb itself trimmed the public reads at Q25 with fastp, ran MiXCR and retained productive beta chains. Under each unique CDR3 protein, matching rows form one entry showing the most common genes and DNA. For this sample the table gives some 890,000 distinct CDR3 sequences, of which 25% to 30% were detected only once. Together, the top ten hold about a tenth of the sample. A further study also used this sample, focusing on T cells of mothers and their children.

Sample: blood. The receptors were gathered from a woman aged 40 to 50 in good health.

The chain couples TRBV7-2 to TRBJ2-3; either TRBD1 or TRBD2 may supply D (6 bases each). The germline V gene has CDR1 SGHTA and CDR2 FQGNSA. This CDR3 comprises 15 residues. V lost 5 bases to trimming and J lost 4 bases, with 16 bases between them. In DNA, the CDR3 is TGTGCCAGCAGCCCCCAGTCGGGGGCGGCAGATACGCAGTATTTT. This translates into CASSPQSGAADTQYF.

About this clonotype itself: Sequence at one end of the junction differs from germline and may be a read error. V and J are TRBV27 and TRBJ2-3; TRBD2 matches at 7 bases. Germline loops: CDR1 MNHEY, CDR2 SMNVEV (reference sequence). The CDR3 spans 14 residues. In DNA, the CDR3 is TGTGCCAGCAGTCCCTGGGACTACACAGATACGCGGTATTTT. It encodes CASSPWDYTDTRYF.